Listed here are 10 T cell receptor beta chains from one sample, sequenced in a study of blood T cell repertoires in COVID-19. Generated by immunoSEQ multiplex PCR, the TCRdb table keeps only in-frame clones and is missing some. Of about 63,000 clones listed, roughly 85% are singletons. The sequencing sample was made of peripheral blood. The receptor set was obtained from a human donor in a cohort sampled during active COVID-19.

The CDR3 DNA reads as TGTGCCAGCAGCCAAAACTCACTCAGGGACACTGAAGCTTTCTTT. It specifies CASSQNSLRDTEAFF. This chain links TRBV11-3 with TRBJ1-1; D may be TRBD1 (5 bases). V was trimmed by 5 bases and J by 3 bases, leaving 16 bases between them. CDR3 length: 15 residues. Germline-derived CDR1 and CDR2 are SGHNT and YENEEA.

CDR3: CASSSPGGPVSGNTIYF. Written as DNA, the CDR3 is TGTGCCAGCAGTTCCCCTGGAGGGCCTGTCTCTGGAAACACCATATATTTT. The chain is built from TRBV28 and TRBJ1-3; D is unresolved. Germline CDR1 MDHEN, CDR2 SYDVKM. This CDR3 has 17 residues. V lost 4 bases and J lost 0, with 16 bases in between.

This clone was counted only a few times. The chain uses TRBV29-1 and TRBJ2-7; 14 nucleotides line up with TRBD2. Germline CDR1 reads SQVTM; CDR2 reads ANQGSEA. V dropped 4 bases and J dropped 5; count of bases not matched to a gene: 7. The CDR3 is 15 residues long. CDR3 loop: CSVGSGLAGAHEQYF. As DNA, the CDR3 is TGCAGCGTTGGTTCGGGACTAGCGGGAGCCCACGAGCAGTACTTC.

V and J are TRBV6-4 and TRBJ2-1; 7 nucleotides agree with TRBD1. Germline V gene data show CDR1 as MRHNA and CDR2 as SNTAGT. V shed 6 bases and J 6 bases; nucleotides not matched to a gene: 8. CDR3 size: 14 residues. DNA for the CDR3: TGTGCCAGCAGCCCCCGGACAGGTCGCAATGAGCAGTTCTTC. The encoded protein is CASSPRTGRNEQFF.

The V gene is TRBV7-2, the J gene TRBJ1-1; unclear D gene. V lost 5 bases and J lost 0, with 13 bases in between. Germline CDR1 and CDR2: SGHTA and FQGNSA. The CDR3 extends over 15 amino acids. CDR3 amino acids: CASSPEVTMNTEAFF. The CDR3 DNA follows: TGTGCCAGCAGCCCGGAGGTGACCATGAACACTGAAGCTTTCTTT.

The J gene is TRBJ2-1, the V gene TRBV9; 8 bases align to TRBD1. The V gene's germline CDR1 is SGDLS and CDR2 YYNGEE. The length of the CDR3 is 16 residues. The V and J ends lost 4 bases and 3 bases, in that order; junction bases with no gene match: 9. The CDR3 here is CASSSVIGQGYNEQFF. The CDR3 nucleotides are TGTGCCAGCAGCTCCGTAATCGGACAGGGCTACAATGAGCAGTTCTTC. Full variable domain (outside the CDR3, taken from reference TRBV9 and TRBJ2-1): DSGVTQTPKHLITATGQRVTLRCSPRSGDLSVYWYQQSLDQGLQFLIQYYNGEERAKGNILERFSAQQFPDLHSELNLSSLELGDSALYFCASSSVIGQGYNEQFFGPGTRLTVL.

CDR3 sequence: CASSVFGLAGGTDTQYF. DNA for the CDR3: TGTGCCAGCAGCGTTTTCGGACTAGCGGGAGGGACAGATACGCAGTATTTT. The chain employs TRBV9 and TRBJ2-3, with 15 bases fitting TRBD2. Per germline, CDR1 SGDLS and CDR2 YYNGEE. This CDR3 comprises 17 residues. The V segment lost 2 bases and the J segment 3 bases; nucleotides outside the gene matches: 4.

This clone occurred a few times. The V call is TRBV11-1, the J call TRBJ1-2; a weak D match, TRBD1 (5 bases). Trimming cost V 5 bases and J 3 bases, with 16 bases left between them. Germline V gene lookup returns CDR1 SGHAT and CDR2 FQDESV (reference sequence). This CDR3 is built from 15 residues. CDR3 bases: TGTGCCAGCAGCGCCGGCCGGACAACTTACTATGGCTACACCTTC. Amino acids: CASSAGRTTYYGYTF.

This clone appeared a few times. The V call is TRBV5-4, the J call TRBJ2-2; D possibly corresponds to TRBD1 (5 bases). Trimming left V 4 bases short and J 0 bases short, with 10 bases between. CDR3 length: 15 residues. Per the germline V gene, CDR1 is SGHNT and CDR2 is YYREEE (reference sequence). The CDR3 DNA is TGTGCCAGCAGCCGACAGCTCGCGAACACCGGGGAGCTGTTTTTT. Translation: CASSRQLANTGELFF. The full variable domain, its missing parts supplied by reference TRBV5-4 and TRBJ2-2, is ETGVTQSPTHLIKTRGQQVTLRCSSQSGHNTVSWYQQALGQGPQFIFQYYREEENGRGNFPPRFSGLQFPNYSSELNVNALELDDSALYLCASSRQLANTGELFFGEGSRLTVL.

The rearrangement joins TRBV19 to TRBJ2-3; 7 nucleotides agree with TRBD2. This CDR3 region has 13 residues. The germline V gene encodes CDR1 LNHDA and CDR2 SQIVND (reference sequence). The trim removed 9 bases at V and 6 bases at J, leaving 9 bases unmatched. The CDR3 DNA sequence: TGTGCCAGCCGAGGACTAGTAGAGGATACGCAGTATTTT. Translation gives CASRGLVEDTQYF.